These T cell receptor beta chains were read from a single sample in a study of early T cells in non-severe SARS-CoV-2 infection. TCRdb reanalysed the 5' RACE reads using MiXCR and keeps one entry per CDR3 protein. The sample contains over 50,000 distinct CDR3 sequences, roughly 12% of which appear only once. The specimen sequenced was whole blood. These receptors were obtained from an adult who was a healthcare worker with PCR-confirmed SARS-CoV-2 infection or an uninfected control (not recorded which). The CDR3 runs from the conserved cysteine through the conserved F or W. Each record gives: J gene, clone size, V gene, D gene, CDR3 DNA, CDR3 protein. A D gene is named only where the DNA matches it firmly. Only part of the rows carry a size: once, few, many, or a class if the clone is expanded.

J: TRBJ1-5; size: few; V: TRBV28; D: -; DNA: TGTGCCAGCAGTTTAAGGGCGGCGTCTGGCAATCAGCCCCAGCATTTT; CDR3: CASSLRAASGNQPQHF
J: TRBJ2-3; size: few; V: TRBV10-1; D: -; DNA: TGCGCCAGCAGTGAGGTGGCCGATACGCAGTATTTT; CDR3: CASSEVADTQYF
J: TRBJ2-5; size: few; V: TRBV20-1; D: -; DNA: TGCAGTGCTAGCCAGAAAGTACAAGAGACCCAGTACTTC; CDR3: CSASQKVQETQYF
J: TRBJ1-3; size: many; V: TRBV24-1; D: -; DNA: TGTGCCACCAGTGATCCCCGACAGAGCTCTGGAAACACCATATATTTT; CDR3: CATSDPRQSSGNTIYF
J: TRBJ2-7; size: -; V: TRBV2; D: TRBD1; DNA: TGTGCCAGCAGCCTGGACAGGGGAGTTGACGAGCAGTACTTC; CDR3: CASSLDRGVDEQYF
J: TRBJ2-3; size: many; V: TRBV6-2/TRBV6-3; D: -; DNA: TGTGCCAGCAGTTACAGCGGCGGGGTAGATACGCAGTATTTT; CDR3: CASSYSGGVDTQYF
J: TRBJ2-5; size: few; V: TRBV18; D: -; DNA: TGTGCCAGCTCATCCGGACAGATAGGAGAGACCCAGTACTTC; CDR3: CASSSGQIGETQYF
J: TRBJ2-7; size: few; V: TRBV7-3; D: -; DNA: TGTGCCAGCAGCTTAATCCGGACAAAGGTCGGCGAGCAGTACTTC; CDR3: CASSLIRTKVGEQYF
J: TRBJ2-7; size: -; V: TRBV7-3; D: TRBD1; DNA: TGTGCCAGCAGCTTAATACAGGGGTACGAGCAGTACTTC; CDR3: CASSLIQGYEQYF
J: TRBJ1-5; size: many; V: TRBV6-1; D: -; DNA: TGTGCCAGCAGTGAAAACGGGGCGAGCAATCAGCCCCAGCATTTT; CDR3: CASSENGASNQPQHF
J: TRBJ2-2; size: many; V: TRBV30; D: TRBD2; DNA: TGTGCCTCCACGACTTCAGCGGGAGGAAACACCGGGGAGCTGTTTTTT; CDR3: CASTTSAGGNTGELFF
J: TRBJ1-2; size: many; V: TRBV19; D: -; DNA: TGTGCCAGTAGTGCCATCAAGGACAGCAACTATGGCTACACCTTC; CDR3: CASSAIKDSNYGYTF
J: TRBJ1-1; size: many; V: TRBV5-1; D: -; DNA: TGCGCCAGCAGCTTGAGGCCAAGTGGAGAAGCTTTCTTT; CDR3: CASSLRPSGEAFF
J: TRBJ2-3; size: few; V: TRBV5-1; D: -; DNA: TGCGCCAGCAGCTTGGAGGGGGTCGAAGGGACGTATTTT; CDR3: CASSLEGVEGTYF
J: TRBJ2-1; size: -; V: TRBV10-3; D: -; DNA: TGTGCCATCAGTGGACTAGGGGAACGGAGTGAGCAGTTCTTC; CDR3: CAISGLGERSEQFF
J: TRBJ2-2; size: -; V: TRBV29-1; D: TRBD1; DNA: TGCAGCGTTACCCCAGGGGGGAACACCGGGGAGCTGTTTTTT; CDR3: CSVTPGGNTGELFF
J: TRBJ2-3; size: -; V: TRBV7-9; D: -; DNA: TGTGCCAGCAGCCGTTCCACAGTTGCAGATACGCAGTATTTT; CDR3: CASSRSTVADTQYF
J: TRBJ2-7; size: -; V: TRBV20-1; D: TRBD1; DNA: TGCAGTGCTAGAAACGCCCGGACAGGGAACGAGCAGTACTTC; CDR3: CSARNARTGNEQYF
J: TRBJ2-2; size: many; V: TRBV3-1; D: TRBD2; DNA: TGTGCCAGCAGCCAAGCCCCATCTCTAGCGGGAGTCACCGGGGAGCTGTTTTTT; CDR3: CASSQAPSLAGVTGELFF
J: TRBJ2-3; size: -; V: TRBV28; D: -; DNA: TGTGCCAGCAGTTCCCTGAGGGATAGCACAGATACGCAGTATTTT; CDR3: CASSSLRDSTDTQYF
J: TRBJ2-3; size: many; V: TRBV5-1; D: TRBD2; DNA: TGCGCCAGCAGCTCGACGCGGGGAGGGAATACGCAGTATTTT; CDR3: CASSSTRGGNTQYF
J: TRBJ2-7; size: many; V: TRBV3-1; D: TRBD2; DNA: TGTGCCAGCAGCCGGGGTAGCGGGGGGACCTACGAGCAGTACTTC; CDR3: CASSRGSGGTYEQYF
J: TRBJ2-1; size: many; V: TRBV24-1; D: TRBD2; DNA: TGTGCCACCACAATTCCGGGACTAGCGGGATACAATGAGCAGTTCTTC; CDR3: CATTIPGLAGYNEQFF
J: TRBJ1-1; size: -; V: TRBV6-5; D: -; DNA: TGTGCCAGCAGTCACACCCCCGACGGGCTCAAAGCTTTCTTT; CDR3: CASSHTPDGLKAFF
J: TRBJ2-7; size: -; V: TRBV7-9; D: TRBD2; DNA: TGTGCCAGCAGCGTAGAGCGGGGGCCGGTTGGCGAGCAGTACTTC; CDR3: CASSVERGPVGEQYF
J: TRBJ2-2; size: many; V: TRBV6-6; D: -; DNA: TGTGCCAGCAACTATAGCCCAGGGCCGGACACCGGGGAGCTGTTTTTT; CDR3: CASNYSPGPDTGELFF
J: TRBJ2-7; size: many; V: TRBV3-1; D: TRBD1; DNA: TGTGCCAGCAGCCACGGGACAGGGAGCAACGAGCAGTACTTC; CDR3: CASSHGTGSNEQYF
J: TRBJ2-3; size: many; V: TRBV18; D: -; DNA: TGTGCCAGCTCCCCTAGCGAAAACACAGATACGCAGTATTTT; CDR3: CASSPSENTDTQYF
J: TRBJ1-2; size: many; V: TRBV28; D: -; DNA: TGTGCCAGCAGTTTAAGTAGCGGGGAAAATGGCTACACCTTC; CDR3: CASSLSSGENGYTF
J: TRBJ2-1; size: -; V: TRBV5-1; D: -; DNA: TGCGCCAGCAGCCCACCAGGGAGCGAGCAGTTCTTC; CDR3: CASSPPGSEQFF
J: TRBJ1-1; size: many; V: TRBV6-5; D: -; DNA: TGTGCCAGCAACCCCAGGGGCAAGAACACTGAAGCTTTCTTT; CDR3: CASNPRGKNTEAFF
J: TRBJ1-5; size: many; V: TRBV20-1; D: -; DNA: TGCAGTGCTAGAGATCCTGGCAGGGGAGCGGGCAATCAGCCCCAGCATTTT; CDR3: CSARDPGRGAGNQPQHF
J: TRBJ1-1; size: many; V: TRBV12-3/TRBV12-4; D: -; DNA: TGTGCCAGCAGTCCGATTCGAGGGGGTTATGAAGCTTTCTTT; CDR3: CASSPIRGGYEAFF
J: TRBJ2-1; size: many; V: TRBV24-1; D: TRBD2; DNA: TGTGCCACCAGTGATAGGACTAGCGGGGGGGCCCGCAATGAGCAGTTCTTC; CDR3: CATSDRTSGGARNEQFF
J: TRBJ2-7; size: few; V: TRBV29-1; D: TRBD2; DNA: TGCAGCGTTGAGCCCCAGGGACTAGCGGGAGCGCAGTACTTC; CDR3: CSVEPQGLAGAQYF
J: TRBJ2-7; size: -; V: TRBV28; D: -; DNA: TGTGCCAGCAGTACGAAGCCCGAGCAGTACTTC; CDR3: CASSTKPEQYF
J: TRBJ2-3; size: many; V: TRBV5-4; D: TRBD2; DNA: TGTGCCAGCAGCTTGGAGCCTAGCGGAGATACGCAGTATTTT; CDR3: CASSLEPSGDTQYF
J: TRBJ2-5; size: many; V: TRBV6-6; D: -; DNA: TGTGCCAGCAGTTATTGGGACCTCCTGGAGACCCAGTACTTC; CDR3: CASSYWDLLETQYF